These T cell receptor beta chains were read from a single sample in a study of lymphopenia after photon versus proton radiotherapy. Sequenced by immunoSEQ multiplex PCR; TCRdb stores in-frame clones only, minus some. In the table there are more than 15,000 clones, roughly four fifths of which are singletons. This material consisted of peripheral blood, taken from a patient treated with photon-based radiotherapy. The receptors were gathered from a woman between 50 and 59 years old with pancreatic cancer. Both conserved end residues are part of each CDR3. A D gene is named only where the DNA matches it firmly. Size tells how often a clone was seen (once, few, many) or the class of an expanded clone, and some rows leave it out.

D gene | clone size | J gene | V gene | CDR3 DNA | CDR3 protein
- | few | TRBJ1-2 | TRBV29-1 | TGCAGCGTTGGGACGGTTAAAGGGGGCTACACCTTC | CSVGTVKGGYTF
- | - | TRBJ2-5 | TRBV19 | TGTGCCAGTAGTGCCAGGGTAAAAGAGACCCAGTACTTC | CASSARVKETQYF
TRBD2 | once | TRBJ2-2 | TRBV28 | TGTGCCAGCAGCCCTTGGGCGGGAGTGTTAACCGGGGAGCTGTTTTTT | CASSPWAGVLTGELFF
TRBD2 | once | TRBJ2-3 | TRBV6-4 | TGTGCCAGCTCTAGCGCGGCGGGAGGTTTAAATACGCAGTATTTT | CASSSAAGGLNTQYF
- | - | TRBJ1-4 | TRBV18 | TGTGCCAGCTCACCTGGACCACCAATTGTGTCAACTAATGAAAAACTGTTTTTT | CASSPGPPIVSTNEKLFF
TRBD2 | - | TRBJ2-1 | TRBV6-5 | TGTGCCAGCCCCCCCGAGCGGGACTACAATGAGCAGTTCTTC | CASPPERDYNEQFF
- | - | TRBJ2-7 | TRBV5-4 | TGTGCCAGCAGCTTGTGGGGGGAGTGGCTTCAGTACTTC | CASSLWGEWLQYF
TRBD1 | - | TRBJ1-3 | TRBV29-1 | TGCAGCGTTGCCCAGGACAGGCTTGGGAACACCATATATTTT | CSVAQDRLGNTIYF
TRBD1 | - | TRBJ2-2 | TRBV30 | TGTGCCTGGAGTGTGGGGACAGGGGGCTTAACCATCGGGGAGCTGTTTTTT | CAWSVGTGGLTIGELFF
- | - | TRBJ1-5 | TRBV19 | TGTGCCAGTACCGCGGGCGGGCTCAAGCCCCAGCATTTT | CASTAGGLKPQHF
- | - | TRBJ2-7 | TRBV19 | TGTGCCAGTAAGCCCGCAGGGGACACTACCTACGAGCAGTACTTC | CASKPAGDTTYEQYF
TRBD2 | - | TRBJ2-1 | TRBV2 | TGTGCCAGCAGCGGGACTAGCGGGTCCTCCTACAATGAGCAGTTCTTC | CASSGTSGSSYNEQFF
- | - | TRBJ1-1 | TRBV7-9 | TGTGCCAGCAGCTTAGGTCAGAACACTGAAGCTTTCTTT | CASSLGQNTEAFF
- | - | TRBJ1-1 | TRBV15 | TGTGCCACCAATCCAGGGCTCACTGAAGCTTTCTTT | CATNPGLTEAFF
- | - | TRBJ1-2 | TRBV9 | TGTGCCAGCGGTGGGGGGCTGGGCGGCTACACCTTC | CASGGGLGGYTF
- | once | TRBJ1-1 | TRBV7-2 | TGTGCCAGCAGCTTAGGCCCGGGCTTGAACACTGAAGCTTTCTTT | CASSLGPGLNTEAFF
- | - | TRBJ2-1 | TRBV29-1 | TGCAGCGTTAGCGAGGGGGGGTCCTACAATGAGCAGTTCTTC | CSVSEGGSYNEQFF
TRBD2 | - | TRBJ2-1 | TRBV27 | TGTGCCAGCAGAGCGGGAGTTGGCAATGAGCAGTTCTTC | CASRAGVGNEQFF
- | once | TRBJ2-5 | TRBV28 | TGTGCCAGCAGTCCCTTGGGGAGCAAAGAGACCCAGTACTTC | CASSPLGSKETQYF
- | - | TRBJ2-1 | TRBV6-5 | TGTGCCAGCAGTTACTCGGAAAGAGTGCCCCTTGAGCAGTTCTTC | CASSYSERVPLEQFF
- | - | TRBJ2-1 | TRBV6-6 | TGTGCCAGCAGCCTCCTTGGCTACAATGAGCAGTTCTTC | CASSLLGYNEQFF
- | - | TRBJ2-7 | TRBV11-2 | TGTGCCAGCAGCTTAGGAGGGAGCGAGCAGTACTTC | CASSLGGSEQYF
- | - | TRBJ2-5 | TRBV5-1 | TGCGCCAGCAGCGGGGGACCGGAGGAGACCCAGTACTTC | CASSGGPEETQYF
- | - | TRBJ2-7 | TRBV30 | TGTGCCTCGGTGAGGTCCTCCGAGCAGTACTTC | CASVRSSEQYF
- | - | TRBJ2-3 | TRBV4-3 | TGCGCCAGCAGCCAAGTCACCACAGATACGCAGTATTTT | CASSQVTTDTQYF
- | - | TRBJ2-7 | TRBV5-5 | TGTGCCAGCAGCCAGCAAGGGGCCTACGAGCAGTACTTC | CASSQQGAYEQYF
- | - | TRBJ1-2 | TRBV7-9 | TGTGCCAGCCGACAGAACTATGGCTACACCTTC | CASRQNYGYTF
- | few | TRBJ1-1 | TRBV4-2 | TGTGCCAGCAGCCAAGATCCGGGGAACACTGAAGCTTTCTTT | CASSQDPGNTEAFF
TRBD1 | - | TRBJ1-1 | TRBV28 | TGTGCCAGCAGTTCATCCGGGACAGGGTTATTTGTTACTGAAGCTTTCTTT | CASSSSGTGLFVTEAFF
- | - | TRBJ2-3 | TRBV7-9 | TGTGCCAGCAGCTCCCCAGCGGGACAACCCTCTGATACGCAGTATTTT | CASSSPAGQPSDTQYF
TRBD2 | - | TRBJ2-3 | TRBV5-6 | TGTGCCAGCAGCTTGGTTGTAGCGGGACCCACAGATACGCAGTATTTT | CASSLVVAGPTDTQYF
TRBD2 | - | TRBJ2-7 | TRBV14 | TGTGCCAGCAGCGATACCGGGACTAGCGGGAGTCAGAGGACCTACGAGCAGTACTTC | CASSDTGTSGSQRTYEQYF
- | once | TRBJ1-4 | TRBV29-1 | TGCAGCGTTGGGGACGGAGGATTAACCACCAATGAAAAACTGTTTTTT | CSVGDGGLTTNEKLFF
- | few | TRBJ2-1 | TRBV30 | TGTGCCTGGAGCCGCGAAGTTGGGTTCAATGAGCAGTTCTTC | CAWSREVGFNEQFF
- | - | TRBJ2-1 | TRBV19 | TGTGCCAGTAGTATGAGCGGGGAGCAGTTCTTC | CASSMSGEQFF
- | - | TRBJ2-5 | TRBV11-2 | TGTGCCAGCAGCTTAGTCAGGGGAATGCAAGAGACCCAGTACTTC | CASSLVRGMQETQYF
- | - | TRBJ2-7 | TRBV14 | TGTGCCAGCAGTCAGTTCTACGAGCAGTACTTC | CASSQFYEQYF
- | - | TRBJ1-2 | TRBV6-6 | TGTGCCAGCACCCTAACGGCCGACGGGGAAGACTATGGCTACACCTTC | CASTLTADGEDYGYTF
- | - | TRBJ2-7 | TRBV28 | TGTGCCAGCAGTTGGGGGCCGGTGGCCGAGCAGTACTTC | CASSWGPVAEQYF
- | once | TRBJ2-6 | TRBV7-8 | TGTGCCAGCAGCCCCTCTCCCGAGCGAGCCGGGGCCAACGTCCTGACTTTC | CASSPSPERAGANVLTF
- | - | TRBJ2-5 | TRBV5-1 | TGCGCCAGCACCCCCGAGGGGGGAATGTACCAAGAGACCCAGTACTTC | CASTPEGGMYQETQYF